These 20 T cell receptor beta chains were all obtained from the same sample, sequenced in a study of Graves' ophthalmopathy and Graves' hyperthyroidism. Amplification targeted the TCR beta CDR3 regions, with RNA transcripts as the source material. HTBI-primed RT-PCR formed the first round, and a multiplex PCR formed the second. Each CDR3 protein is one row after TCRdb ran MiXCR on the multiplex PCR reads. This sample yields nearly 400,000 distinct CDR3 sequences, of which around 20% are seen a single time; 1.6% belongs to the top ten. Sequenced material: peripheral blood. The receptors were gathered from a woman aged 18 to 35 with Graves' ophthalmopathy.

The chain recombines TRBV6-5 with TRBJ1-1; D is unclear. V was trimmed by 0 bases and J by 0 bases, leaving 8 bases between them. The germline V gene encodes CDR1 MNHEY and CDR2 SVGAGI. There are 15 residues in the CDR3. CDR3 sequence: CASSYSLALNTEAFF. CDR3 sequence (DNA): TGTGCCAGCAGTTACTCCCTCGCCCTGAACACTGAAGCTTTCTTT.

A note on this clonotype: One base away lies a much larger clone, so this may be a sequencing read error. The chain combines TRBV6-5 with TRBJ1-1; 9 positions match TRBD1. Looked up from germline, CDR1 is MNHEY and CDR2 is SVGAGI. The J segment lost 4 bases and the V segment lost 5 bases, leaving 5 bases of the junction unmatched. The CDR3 sequence is 14 residues long. For the CDR3, the DNA is TGTGCCAGCAGTAACCGGGACAGGGTCACTGAAGCTTTCTTT. As protein: CASSNRDRVTEAFF.

The sample holds many counts of this clonotype. The chain recombines TRBV7-2 with TRBJ2-7; D gene ambiguous. The CDR3 length is 12 residues. Germline CDR1 is SGHTA and CDR2 is FQGNSA. V lost 1 base, J lost 6 bases, and 7 bases lay in between. CDR3: CASSLVQREQYF. The DNA of the CDR3 is TGTGCCAGCAGCTTAGTACAACGCGAGCAGTACTTC. Full variable domain (missing parts from reference TRBV7-2 and TRBJ2-7): GAGVSQSPSNKVTEKGKDVELRCDPISGHTALYWYRQSLGQGLEFLIYFQGNSAPDKSGLPSDRFSAERTGGSVSTLTIQRTQQEDSAVYLCASSLVQREQYFGPGTRLTVT.

The sample holds many counts of this clonotype. V gene TRBV7-2 combines with J gene TRBJ1-3, with 8 bases fitting TRBD1. The CDR3 is 15 residues long. Germline-derived CDR1 and CDR2 are SGHTA and FQGNSA. With 3 bases clipped from V and 4 bases from J, the junction kept 5 bases outside the gene matches. Here the CDR3 DNA reads TGTGCCAGCAGCTTCCGGACAGGGCCGGGAAACACCATATATTTT. The encoded protein is CASSFRTGPGNTIYF.

Many counts were recorded for this clonotype. The J gene is TRBJ1-1, the V gene TRBV30; D remains unclear. Germline CDR1 is GTSNPN and CDR2 is SVGIG (reference sequence). The CDR3 totals 14 residues. V was clipped by 1 base and J by 0 bases, with 9 bases between them. CDR3 coding DNA: TGTGCCTGGAGTGGAGGCAGTATGAACACTGAAGCTTTCTTT. As protein: CAWSGGSMNTEAFF. Full variable domain (remainder filled in from reference TRBV30 and TRBJ1-1): SQTIHQWPATLVQPVGSPLSLECTVEGTSNPNLYWYRQAAGRGLQLLFYSVGIGQISSEVPQNLSASRPQDRQFILSSKKLLLSDSGFYLCAWSGGSMNTEAFFGQGTRLTVV.

This clonotype was seen repeatedly, ten times or more. The chain has TRBV6-1 and TRBJ1-1; unclear D gene. The germline CDR1 and CDR2 sequences are MNHNS and SASEGT. The CDR3 has 15 amino acids. V shed 5 bases and J shed 4 bases, with 17 bases lying between them. CDR3 residues: CASSQSKPRGTEAFF. CDR3 nucleotide sequence: TGTGCCAGCAGTCAATCTAAACCGCGAGGCACTGAAGCTTTCTTT.

This clonotype was recorded many times. The gene calls are TRBV19 and TRBJ1-2, with a weak D call TRBD1 (5 bases). This CDR3 comprises 15 residues. Germline-derived CDR1 and CDR2 are LNHDA and SQIVND (reference sequence). V was trimmed by 1 base and J by 0 bases, leaving 9 bases between them. The CDR3 region is CASSIVGTTNYGYTF. The CDR3 DNA sequence: TGTGCCAGTAGTATAGTAGGGACTACTAACTATGGCTACACCTTC.

A word on this clonotype: The junction departs from germline at one end; a sequencing error may be responsible. The chain employs TRBV6-5 and TRBJ2-7; D is possibly TRBD1 (6 bases). CDR1 is MNHEY and CDR2 is SVGAGI in the germline V gene. There are 15 residues in the CDR3. CDR3 loop: CASSLQGPDSCEQYF. In nucleotides, the CDR3 is TGTGCCAGCAGTTTACAGGGACCGGATTCCTGCGAGCAGTACTTC.

This clonotype occurred many times. The genes are TRBV7-2 and TRBJ2-7; D gene ambiguous. Between the trimmed V and J ends, which lost 0 bases and 1 base, there was a span of 7 bases. The CDR3 sequence is 14 residues long. Germline CDR1 SGHTA, CDR2 FQGNSA. Written as DNA, the CDR3 is TGTGCCAGCAGCTTAGCGCGGCAGTCCTACGAGCAGTACTTC. Amino acid sequence: CASSLARQSYEQYF.

The chain combines TRBV7-3 with TRBJ1-6; D is undetermined. The length of the CDR3 is 15 residues. The germline V gene has CDR1 SGHTA and CDR2 FQGTGA. V lost 4 bases and J lost 6, with 13 bases in between. CDR3 DNA sequence: TGTGCCAGCAGCTCAGAACCGGGCCTTAATTCACCCCTCCACTTT. It is translated as CASSSEPGLNSPLHF.

In its sample, this clonotype was seen a few times. The gene calls are TRBV6-2 or TRBV6-3 and TRBJ1-1, with D uncertain. The CDR3 consists of 13 residues. Trimming shortened V by 4 bases and J by 5 bases, and 11 bases separated the two germline ends. Germline-derived CDR1 and CDR2 are MNHEY and SVGEGT. The CDR3 DNA sequence: TGTGCCAGCAGTTCCCGACGTTGGACTGAAGCTTTCTTT. This translates into CASSSRRWTEAFF.

The chain couples TRBV12-3 or TRBV12-4 to TRBJ1-1, with unresolved D. The V and J ends lost 6 bases and 0 bases respectively, with 14 bases between them. The CDR3 is 15 residues long. The CDR3 is CASSRDGRMNTEAFF. CDR3 coding DNA: TGTGCCAGCAGCCGAGACGGGAGAATGAACACTGAAGCTTTCTTT.

This clonotype was observed at least ten times. The chain links TRBV3-1 to TRBJ1-2; 8 positions agree with TRBD1. The germline V gene has CDR1 LGHDT and CDR2 YNNKEL (reference sequence). Unmatched junction bases numbered 10, after V lost 3 bases and J lost 7 bases. The CDR3 runs 15 residues. The CDR3 loop is CASSQDPQGAFGYTF. Written as DNA, the CDR3 is TGTGCCAGCAGCCAGGACCCCCAGGGGGCATTTGGCTACACCTTC.

This clonotype was seen ten or more times. The V call is TRBV7-2, the J call TRBJ2-7, with 8 bases lining up with TRBD2. In germline, CDR1 is SGHTA, CDR2 FQGNSA. The CDR3 extends over 14 amino acids. V was pared by 4 bases and J by 2 bases, with 4 bases of the junction left unmatched. CDR3 amino acids: CASSSYSGTYEQYF. DNA for the CDR3: TGTGCCAGCAGCTCCTATAGCGGGACCTACGAGCAGTACTTC.

This clonotype was seen only a few times. The chain employs TRBV6-2 or TRBV6-3 and TRBJ1-2; TRBD1 agrees at 11 bases. The germline V gene has CDR1 MNHEY and CDR2 SVGEGT. The CDR3 length is 11 residues. The ends lost 8 bases at V and 12 bases at J; junction bases unmatched: 5. CDR3 DNA: TGTGCCAGCGGGGGACAGGGGGAAAACACCTTC. Protein product: CASGGQGENTF.

The chain carries TRBV6-9 and TRBJ2-7, with 7 bases that match TRBD2. The CDR3 runs 16 residues. From germline, CDR1 is MNHGY and CDR2 SVAAGI. J was trimmed by 3 bases and V by 7 bases; bases with no gene match: 15. The CDR3 here is CASNSGPPSGFYEQYF. The DNA for the CDR3 is TGTGCCAGCAACTCCGGCCCGCCTAGCGGCTTCTACGAGCAGTACTTC.

This clonotype has at least ten counts. The rearrangement joins TRBV6-1 to TRBJ1-5; maybe TRBD1 (6 bases). Trimming pared 7 bases from V and 0 bases from J, leaving 13 bases between. CDR1 is MNHNS, CDR2 SASEGT, per germline. There are 15 residues in the CDR3. For the CDR3, the DNA is TGTGCCAGCACCCCCGGGGGGGCTAGCAATCAGCCCCAGCATTTT. Translated, it gives CASTPGGASNQPQHF.

This clonotype was detected many times. The CDR3 sequence is CASRRLRNEKLFF. The CDR3 nucleotides read TGTGCCAGCCGGCGGCTGCGTAATGAAAAACTGTTTTTT. This chain links TRBV7-2 with TRBJ1-4; D unresolved. The germline V gene encodes CDR1 SGHTA and CDR2 FQGNSA. This CDR3 is built from 13 residues. Deletions cut 8 bases from V and 4 bases from J, with 11 bases between.

This clonotype came up many times. V usage is TRBV28 and J usage is TRBJ2-7; 7 bases are a match to TRBD2. V gave up 8 bases and J gave up 7 bases; unmatched junction bases: 8. The CDR3 contains 12 residues. Per the germline V gene, CDR1 is MDHEN and CDR2 is SYDVKM. Written as DNA, the CDR3 is TGTGCCAGCGGCGCGGGAGCTCGGGAGCAGTACTTC. This codes for CASGAGAREQYF.

The chain carries TRBV18 and TRBJ2-5, with D unclear. V was clipped by 3 bases and J by 6 bases, with 5 bases between them. The CDR3 length is 11 residues. Germline V gene sequence: CDR1 KGHSH, CDR2 LQKENI. CDR3 sequence (DNA): TGTGCCAGCTCACCTCTTCAGACCCAGTACTTC. It codes for CASSPLQTQYF.